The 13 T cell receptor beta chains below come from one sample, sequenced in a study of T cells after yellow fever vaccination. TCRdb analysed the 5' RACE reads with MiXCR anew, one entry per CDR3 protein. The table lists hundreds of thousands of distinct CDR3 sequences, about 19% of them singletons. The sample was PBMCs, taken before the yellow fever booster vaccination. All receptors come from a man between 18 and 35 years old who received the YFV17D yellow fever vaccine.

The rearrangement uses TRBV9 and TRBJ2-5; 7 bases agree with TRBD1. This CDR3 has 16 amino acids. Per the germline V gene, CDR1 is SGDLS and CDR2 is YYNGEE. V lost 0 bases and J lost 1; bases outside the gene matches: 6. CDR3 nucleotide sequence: TGTGCCAGCAGCGTAGGGGCAGGGGGTTCCCAAGAGACCCAGTACTTC. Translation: CASSVGAGGSQETQYF. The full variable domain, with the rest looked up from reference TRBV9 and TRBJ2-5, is DSGVTQTPKHLITATGQRVTLRCSPRSGDLSVYWYQQSLDQGLQFLIQYYNGEERAKGNILERFSAQQFPDLHSELNLSSLELGDSALYFCASSVGAGGSQETQYFGPGTRLLVL.

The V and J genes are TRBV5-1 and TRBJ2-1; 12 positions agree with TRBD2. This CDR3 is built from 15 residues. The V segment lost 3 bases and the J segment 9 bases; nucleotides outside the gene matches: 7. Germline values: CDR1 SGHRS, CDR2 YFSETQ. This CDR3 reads CASSWTSGERGEQFF. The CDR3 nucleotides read TGCGCCAGCAGCTGGACTAGCGGGGAAAGGGGTGAGCAGTTCTTC.

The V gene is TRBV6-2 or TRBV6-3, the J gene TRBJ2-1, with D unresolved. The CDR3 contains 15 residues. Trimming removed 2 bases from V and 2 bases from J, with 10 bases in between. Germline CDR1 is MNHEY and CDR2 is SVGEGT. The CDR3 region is CASSYQDLTYNEQFF. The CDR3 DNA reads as TGTGCCAGCAGTTACCAGGATCTCACCTACAATGAGCAGTTCTTC.

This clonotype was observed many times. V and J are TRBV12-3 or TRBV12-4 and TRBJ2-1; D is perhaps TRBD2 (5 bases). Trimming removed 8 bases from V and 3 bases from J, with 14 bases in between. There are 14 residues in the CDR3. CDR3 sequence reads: CASFRGLLYNEQFF. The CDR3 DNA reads TGTGCCAGCTTTCGCGGGCTTCTCTACAATGAGCAGTTCTTC.

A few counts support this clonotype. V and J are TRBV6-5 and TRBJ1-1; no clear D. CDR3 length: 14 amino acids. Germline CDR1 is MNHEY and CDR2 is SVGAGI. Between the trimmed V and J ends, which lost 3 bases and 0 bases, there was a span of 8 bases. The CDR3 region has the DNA TGTGCCAGCAGTTATTGGGGATTGAACACTGAAGCTTTCTTT. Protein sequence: CASSYWGLNTEAFF.

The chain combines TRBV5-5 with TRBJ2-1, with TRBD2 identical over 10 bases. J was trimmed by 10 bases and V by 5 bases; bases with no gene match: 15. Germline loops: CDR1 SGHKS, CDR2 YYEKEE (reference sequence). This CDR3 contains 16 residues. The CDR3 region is CASRLRVTSGAWEQFF. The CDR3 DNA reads TGTGCCAGCAGACTACGAGTTACTAGCGGGGCTTGGGAGCAGTTCTTC.

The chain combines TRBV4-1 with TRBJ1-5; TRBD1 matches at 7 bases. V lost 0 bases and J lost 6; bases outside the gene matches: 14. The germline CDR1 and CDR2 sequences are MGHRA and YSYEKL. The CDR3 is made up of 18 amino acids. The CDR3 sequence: CASSQDPQGQYFGQPQHF. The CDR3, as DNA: TGCGCCAGCAGCCAAGATCCCCAGGGACAGTACTTTGGTCAGCCCCAGCATTTT.

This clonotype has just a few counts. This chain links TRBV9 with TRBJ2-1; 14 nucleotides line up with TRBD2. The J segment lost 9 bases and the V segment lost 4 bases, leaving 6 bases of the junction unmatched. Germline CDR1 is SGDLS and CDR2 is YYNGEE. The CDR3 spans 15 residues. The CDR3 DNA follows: TGTGCCAGCAGCCTCGGACTAGCGGGGGGCGCTGAGCAGTTCTTC. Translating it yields CASSLGLAGGAEQFF.

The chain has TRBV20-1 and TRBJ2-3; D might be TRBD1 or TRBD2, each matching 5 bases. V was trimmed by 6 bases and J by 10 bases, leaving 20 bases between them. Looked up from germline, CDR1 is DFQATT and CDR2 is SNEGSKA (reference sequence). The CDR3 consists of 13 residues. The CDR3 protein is CSARVKGARAQYF. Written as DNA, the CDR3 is TGCAGTGCGAGGGTAAAAGGGGCTCGTGCGCAGTATTTT.

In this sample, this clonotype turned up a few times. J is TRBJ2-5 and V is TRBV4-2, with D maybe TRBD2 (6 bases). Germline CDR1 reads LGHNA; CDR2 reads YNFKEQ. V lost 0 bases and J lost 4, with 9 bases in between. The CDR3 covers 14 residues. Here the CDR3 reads CASSQEFGGETQYF. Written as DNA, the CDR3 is TGTGCCAGCAGCCAAGAGTTCGGGGGAGAGACCCAGTACTTC.

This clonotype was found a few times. In DNA, the CDR3 is TGTGCCAGCGGAGGCTCTCAAGAGACCCAGTACTTC. This codes for CASGGSQETQYF. The genes are TRBV6-2 or TRBV6-3 and TRBJ2-5; D is perhaps TRBD2 (5 bases). CDR1 and CDR2 from the germline V gene are MNHEY and SVGEGT. The CDR3 length is 12 residues. V shed 8 bases and J shed 2 bases, with 9 bases lying between them.

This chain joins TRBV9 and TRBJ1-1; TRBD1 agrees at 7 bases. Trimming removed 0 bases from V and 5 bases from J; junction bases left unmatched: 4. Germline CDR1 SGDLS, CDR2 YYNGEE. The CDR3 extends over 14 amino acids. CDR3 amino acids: CASSVERDRTEAFF. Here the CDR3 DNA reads TGTGCCAGCAGCGTAGAGAGGGACAGAACTGAAGCTTTCTTT.

The CDR3 reads CSARTGTNSPLHF. CDR3 in DNA: TGCAGTGCCCGGACAGGGACTAATTCACCCCTCCACTTT. The chain carries TRBV20-1 and TRBJ1-6; 8 bases map to TRBD1. The CDR3 sequence is 13 residues long. Losses at the gene ends were 6 bases for V and 6 bases for J; bases not matched to a gene: 4. Germline lookup yields CDR1 DFQATT and CDR2 SNEGSKA (reference sequence).